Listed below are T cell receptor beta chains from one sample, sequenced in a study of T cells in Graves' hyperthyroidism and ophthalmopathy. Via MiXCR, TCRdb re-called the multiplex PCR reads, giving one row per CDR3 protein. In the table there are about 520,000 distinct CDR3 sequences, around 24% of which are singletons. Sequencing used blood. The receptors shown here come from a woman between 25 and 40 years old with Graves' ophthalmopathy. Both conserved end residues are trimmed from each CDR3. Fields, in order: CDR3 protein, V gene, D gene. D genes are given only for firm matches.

CDR3: ASSSSGLAGHEQY
V: TRBV11-2
D: TRBD2

CDR3: SARDFGISMNTEAF
V: TRBV20-1
D: NA

CDR3: ASGTGGDEQY
V: TRBV7-9
D: TRBD1

CDR3: ASSLGGGGSQPQH
V: TRBV7-6
D: TRBD1

CDR3: ASRASGGTYEQY
V: TRBV6-1
D: TRBD2

CDR3: ASSPSAGYSYEQY
V: TRBV7-2
D: NA

CDR3: ASIMVGTYSNQPQH
V: TRBV6-5
D: NA

CDR3: ASSPPATTGYGYT
V: TRBV28
D: TRBD1

CDR3: ASSEGDRDAYGYT
V: TRBV2
D: TRBD1

CDR3: SARVGGGETQY
V: TRBV20-1
D: NA

CDR3: SAPQGRGGYPIQY
V: TRBV20-1
D: TRBD2

CDR3: ATQSRAGTEAF
V: TRBV2
D: NA

CDR3: ASSLDPDNGNYEQY
V: TRBV11-1
D: NA

CDR3: ASSYDLAGSTYEQY
V: TRBV6-2/TRBV6-3
D: TRBD2

CDR3: ASSQGLAVFYEQY
V: TRBV4-3
D: TRBD2

CDR3: ASGLGTGTSGNNTGELF
V: TRBV12-5
D: TRBD2

CDR3: ASRGQGLTNYGYT
V: TRBV6-1
D: TRBD1

CDR3: ASSLSRGSGNEQY
V: TRBV11-2
D: NA

CDR3: ASSLSVGGETQY
V: TRBV7-2
D: NA

CDR3: ASSESGVVTGELF
V: TRBV2
D: NA

CDR3: ASSVISNQPQH
V: TRBV6-1
D: NA

CDR3: ASSQVLGTPYNEQF
V: TRBV14
D: NA

CDR3: ASSQAPRTGGWGSEQY
V: TRBV14
D: TRBD1

CDR3: ASGFGTGNVNTEAF
V: TRBV12-5
D: TRBD1

CDR3: ASSAGTGTAYGYT
V: TRBV6-1
D: NA

CDR3: ASSHRGLAGSNDEQY
V: TRBV12-3/TRBV12-4
D: TRBD2

CDR3: ASSPPNETKNIQY
V: TRBV12-3/TRBV12-4
D: NA